This is a list of T cell receptor beta chains from one sample in a study of T cells in Graves' hyperthyroidism and ophthalmopathy. TCRdb re-called the multiplex PCR reads through MiXCR, storing one row per CDR3 protein. The table has a few hundred thousand distinct CDR3 sequences, under 15% seen once. Sequenced material: blood. All receptors come from a woman between 25 and 40 years old with Graves' hyperthyroidism. Both conserved end residues are part of each CDR3. The D gene is left open where the match is weak. Some rows have no size entry. The others give once, few or many, or a class for an expanded clone.

many	TRBV20-1	TRBJ2-1	TRBD2	CSASVTSGRANEQFF	TGCAGTGCTAGTGTCACTAGCGGGAGGGCCAATGAGCAGTTCTTC
NA	TRBV5-1	TRBJ2-1	NA	CASSLIQEDYNEQFF	TGCGCCAGCAGCTTGATACAGGAGGACTACAATGAGCAGTTCTTC
many	TRBV11-3	TRBJ2-7	NA	CASSQTVAYEQYF	TGTGCCAGCAGCCAGACAGTAGCCTACGAGCAGTACTTC
once	TRBV4-1	TRBJ2-7	NA	CANSLRTANYEQYF	TGCGCCAACAGCCTTAGGACTGCAAACTACGAGCAGTACTTC
NA	TRBV13	TRBJ2-5	TRBD2	CASSQTPMAGGPQETQYF	TGCGCCAGCAGCCAAACCCCCATGGCGGGAGGGCCTCAAGAGACCCAGTACTTC
many	TRBV10-3	TRBJ1-1	TRBD1	CAIKPDRVNTEAFF	TGTGCCATCAAACCGGACAGGGTCAACACTGAAGCTTTCTTT
NA	TRBV4-1	TRBJ1-1	NA	CASSQAQVFEAFF	TGCGCCAGCAGCCAAGCGCAGGTATTTGAAGCTTTCTTT
many	TRBV5-1	TRBJ2-6	NA	CASSLEVGGSGANVLTF	TGCGCCAGCAGCTTGGAGGTGGGTGGCTCTGGGGCCAACGTCCTGACTTTC
many	TRBV28	TRBJ2-5	TRBD2	CASSFSGRAQETQYF	TGTGCCAGCAGTTTTAGCGGGAGGGCCCAAGAGACCCAGTACTTC
many	TRBV7-2	TRBJ2-7	NA	CASSLEMSRNPNEQYF	TGTGCCAGCAGCTTAGAAATGTCCAGGAACCCTAACGAGCAGTACTTC
NA	TRBV18	TRBJ2-1	NA	CTSSPTSYNEQFF	TGTACCAGCTCCCCGACATCTTATAATGAGCAGTTCTTC
NA	TRBV19	TRBJ1-1	NA	CASSIGQKNTEAFF	TGTGCCAGTAGTATAGGGCAGAAGAACACTGAAGCTTTCTTT
many	TRBV5-1	TRBJ2-1	TRBD2	CASSSEAGGFYNEQFF	TGCGCCAGCAGCTCGGAGGCGGGAGGATTCTACAATGAGCAGTTCTTC
NA	TRBV6-1	TRBJ1-3	NA	CASSEGFFSGNTIYF	TGTGCCAGCAGTGAAGGCTTCTTCTCTGGAAACACCATATATTTT
NA	TRBV27	TRBJ1-6	NA	CASSLFGSLDNSPLHF	TGTGCCAGCAGTTTATTCGGGTCACTCGATAATTCACCCCTCCACTTT
NA	TRBV2	TRBJ2-7	TRBD2	CASSVKREAGEQHF	TGTGCCAGCAGTGTGAAGCGGGAGGCGGGCGAGCAGCACTTC
many	TRBV20-1	TRBJ2-5	TRBD1	CSALRVGQRETQYF	TGCAGTGCCCTGAGAGTGGGACAGCGGGAGACCCAGTACTTC
many	TRBV28	TRBJ1-1	NA	CASSLLRTGRKTEAFF	TGTGCCAGCAGTTTACTTCGAACGGGGCGGAAGACTGAAGCTTTCTTT
NA	TRBV19	TRBJ2-5	TRBD2	CASSITALSGRATQYF	TGTGCCAGTAGTATCACGGCGCTTAGCGGGAGGGCGACCCAGTACTTC
NA	TRBV5-1	TRBJ2-3	NA	CASSLTGLPADTQYF	TGCGCCAGCAGCTTAACGGGACTCCCGGCGGATACGCAGTATTTT
few	TRBV4-1	TRBJ2-2	NA	CASSQEEGANTGELFF	TGCGCCAGCAGCCAAGAGGAGGGGGCGAACACCGGGGAGCTGTTTTTT
few	TRBV9	TRBJ2-2	NA	CASSEPRGSTGELFF	TGTGCCAGCAGCGAGCCACGGGGGTCCACCGGGGAGCTGTTTTTT
few	TRBV18	TRBJ2-2	NA	CASSPLGTGELFF	TGTGCCAGCTCACCCCTTGGCACCGGGGAGCTGTTTTTT
many	TRBV3-1	TRBJ2-7	TRBD2	CASSYTIRLAGGSSYEQYF	TGTGCCAGCAGCTATACGATCCGACTAGCGGGAGGGAGCTCCTACGAGCAGTACTTC
few	TRBV9	TRBJ1-1	NA	CASSVFKNTEAFF	TGTGCCAGCAGCGTATTTAAGAACACTGAAGCTTTCTTT
many	TRBV6-5	TRBJ1-5	NA	CASSYRDRDQPQHF	TGTGCCAGCAGTTACCGGGACCGCGATCAGCCCCAGCATTTT
NA	TRBV6-1	TRBJ2-1	TRBD1	CASQGTEQGRNEQFF	TGTGCCAGCCAGGGGACAGAGCAGGGAAGGAATGAGCAGTTCTTC
many	TRBV7-2	TRBJ2-7	NA	CASSLPPHEQYF	TGTGCCAGCAGCTTACCCCCTCACGAGCAGTACTTC
many	TRBV27	TRBJ2-3	TRBD2	CASRRAGSTDTQYF	TGTGCCAGCAGGAGAGCGGGGAGCACAGATACGCAGTATTTT
NA	TRBV20-1	TRBJ2-1	TRBD2	CSARDFQRENNEQFF	TGCAGTGCTAGGGATTTCCAGCGGGAAAACAATGAGCAGTTCTTC
few	TRBV18	TRBJ2-2	TRBD2	CASSPPRTSNPGELFF	TGTGCCAGCTCACCCCCCCGGACTAGCAACCCCGGGGAGCTGTTTTTT
few	TRBV30	TRBJ2-5	NA	CAWNREETQYF	TGTGCCTGGAACAGAGAAGAGACCCAGTACTTC
few	TRBV5-1	TRBJ2-1	NA	CASSPVMSQRSYNEQFF	TGCGCCAGCAGCCCAGTAATGAGCCAGCGGAGCTACAATGAGCAGTTCTTC
few	TRBV25-1	TRBJ2-7	NA	CASNLGNYEQYF	TGTGCCAGCAATCTTGGTAACTACGAGCAGTACTTC
NA	TRBV3-1	TRBJ1-3	NA	CASSQGAGLNTIYF	TGTGCCAGCAGCCAAGGGGCAGGGTTGAACACCATATATTTT
many	TRBV28	TRBJ2-1	TRBD2	CASIGQGGSYNEQFF	TGTGCCAGCATCGGCCAGGGCGGGAGTTACAATGAGCAGTTCTTC